The clone carrying this T cell receptor beta chain was picked up a small number of times. The antigen remains undetermined. The CDR3 loop spans 16 amino acids. Germline V gene lookup returns CDR1 KGHSH and CDR2 LQKENI. The ends lost 0 bases at V and 3 bases at J; junction bases unmatched: 4. This sample is part of a study of cytomegalovirus exposure and HLA in healthy donors. The PCR made use of 60 Vbeta and 13 Jbeta primers. Profiled with immunoSEQ multiplex PCR; TCRdb holds only in-frame clones, not every one. The table has approximately 160,000 clones, about 70% seen once; the top ten hold 2.8%. Samples came from healthy bone marrow donors. Findings of the study overall: The listing of roughly 160 TCR beta chains classed them as cytomegalovirus-associated. In a later analysis, approximately 18,000 TCR beta sequences were associated with HLA alleles at 0.05 false discovery rate. Highly shared variants forming one cluster were likely a sequencing artifact.

V and J are TRBV18 and TRBJ1-4; 7 bases align to TRBD1. This receptor was identified in a woman aged 40 to 50 in good health and CMV-seropositive. The sample was PBMCs. CDR3 coding DNA: TGTGCCAGCTCACCACCCTCGCAGGGGGCTAATGAAAAACTGTTTTTT. Encoded protein: CASSPPSQGANEKLFF.